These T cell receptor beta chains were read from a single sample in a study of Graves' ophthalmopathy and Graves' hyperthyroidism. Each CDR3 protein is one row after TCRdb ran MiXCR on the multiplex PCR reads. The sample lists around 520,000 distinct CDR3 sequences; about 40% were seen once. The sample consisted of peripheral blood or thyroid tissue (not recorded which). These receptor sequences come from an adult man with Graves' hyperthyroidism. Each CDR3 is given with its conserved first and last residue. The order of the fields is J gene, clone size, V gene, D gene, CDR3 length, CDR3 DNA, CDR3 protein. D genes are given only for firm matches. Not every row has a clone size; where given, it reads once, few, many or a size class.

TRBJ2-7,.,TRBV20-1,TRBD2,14,TGCAGTGCTAGAGCCTCGGGGGGGGTTTTCGAGCAGTACTTC,CSARASGGVFEQYF
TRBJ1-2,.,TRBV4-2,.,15,TGTGCCAGCAGCCAAGATCGGGGGGAGGTGGAGGGCTACACCTTC,CASSQDRGEVEGYTF
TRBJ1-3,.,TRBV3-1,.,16,TGTGCCAGCAGCCAACTGCAGGGAAGCTCTGGAAACACCATATATTTT,CASSQLQGSSGNTIYF
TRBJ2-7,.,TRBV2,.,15,TGTGCCAGCAGCCAAGATGGCAGGGCAAACTACGAGCAGTACTTC,CASSQDGRANYEQYF
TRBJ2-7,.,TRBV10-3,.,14,TGTGCCATCAGTGAGCAAGGAGGGCCTGGCGAGCAGTACTTC,CAISEQGGPGEQYF
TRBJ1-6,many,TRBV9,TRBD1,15,TGTGCCAGCAGCACAGGGGGCACGTATAATTCACCCCTCCACTTT,CASSTGGTYNSPLHF
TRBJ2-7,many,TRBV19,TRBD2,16,TGTGCCAGTAGTCCGATGTGGGAGGGATCTGCCTACGAGCAGTACTTC,CASSPMWEGSAYEQYF
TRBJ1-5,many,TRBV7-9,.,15,TGTGCCAGCAGCTTCGATGGACAGATGAATCAGCCCCAGCATTTT,CASSFDGQMNQPQHF
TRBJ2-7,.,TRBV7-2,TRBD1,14,TGTGCCAGCAGCTTAGAGACAGGGGGTTTCGAGCAGTACTTC,CASSLETGGFEQYF
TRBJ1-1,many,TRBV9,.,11,TGTGCCAGCAGCGGTGGGAGGGAAGCTTTCTTT,CASSGGREAFF
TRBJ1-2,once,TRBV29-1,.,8,TGCAGCGTTGTCGGCTACACCTTC,CSVVGYTF
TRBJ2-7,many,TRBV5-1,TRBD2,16,TGCGCCAGCAGCTCGGGAGCGGGAGGGCTTAGGGTCGAGCAGTACTTC,CASSSGAGGLRVEQYF
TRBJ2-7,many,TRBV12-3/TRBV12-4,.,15,TGTGCCAGCAGTGAAGGGGCTCTCTTCACCTACGAGCAGTACTTC,CASSEGALFTYEQYF
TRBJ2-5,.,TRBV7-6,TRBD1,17,TGTGCCAGCAGCCAGTTGGACAGGGGGCTAATACGAGAGACCCAGTACTTC,CASSQLDRGLIRETQYF
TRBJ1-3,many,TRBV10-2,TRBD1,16,TGCGCCAGCAGTCCTCCTGACAGGGGAGGTGGAAACACCATATATTTT,CASSPPDRGGGNTIYF
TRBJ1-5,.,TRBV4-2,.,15,TGTGCCACCGGGGCGGGGCCTGAGGACAATCAGCCCCAGCATTTT,CATGAGPEDNQPQHF
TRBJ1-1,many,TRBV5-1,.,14,TGCGCCAGCAGCTTAGCCAGGGGTTCCCCTGAAGCTTTCTTT,CASSLARGSPEAFF